Presented here are 10 T cell receptor beta chains from one specimen sequenced in a study of shared clonotypes between healthy human individuals. Some clones are missing from TCRdb's copy, which holds only in-frame ones; the method was immunoSEQ multiplex PCR. The sample has 450,000 to 500,000 clones, over 70% seen once. The specimen sequenced was PBMCs. The receptor set was obtained from a woman aged 40 to 55 in good health. Some clones in this sample may be carry-over from other donors' samples.

Turning to this clone: A much larger clone sits a single nucleotide away, making a read error possible. The V gene is TRBV4-1, the J gene TRBJ2-5, with 8 bases fitting TRBD2. V shed 4 bases and J 4 bases; nucleotides not matched to a gene: 17. The germline CDR1 and CDR2 sequences are MGHRA and YSYEKL. CDR3 length: 18 amino acids. The CDR3 DNA sequence: TGCGCCAGCAGCCGGGGCGGGGGTTCCGGCGGGAGGCGAGAGACCCAGTACTTC. As protein: CASSRGGGSGGRRETQYF.

For the CDR3, the DNA is TGTGCCAGCAGTGCAGAGGGAGGTGGGTACAATGAGCAGTTCTTC. Its protein product is CASSAEGGGYNEQFF. The V gene is TRBV2, the J gene TRBJ2-1, with a possible D match to TRBD2 (6 bases). This CDR3 is built from 15 residues. Germline V gene sequence: CDR1 SNHLY, CDR2 FYNNEI. The germline V and J ends were trimmed by 4 bases and 4 bases, with 14 bases remaining between them.

This clone was counted between two and nine times. A far larger clone differs by one base, so this is likely a read error. The chain recombines TRBV29-1 with TRBJ1-1; D remains ambiguous. There are 13 residues in the CDR3. Germline V CDR1 and CDR2: SQVTM, ANQGSEA. Written as DNA, the CDR3 is TGCATCGTTGTTCCCTCTATGAACACTGAAGCTTTCTTT. It encodes CIVVPSMNTEAFF.

This clone showed up just once. This chain links TRBV4-1 with TRBJ2-2; 8 bases match TRBD2. V shed 0 bases and J 3 bases; nucleotides not matched to a gene: 12. CDR3 length: 19 amino acids. From germline, CDR1 is MGHRA and CDR2 YSYEKL. CDR3 loop: CASSQESGSHPGDTGELFF. CDR3 nucleotide sequence: TGCGCCAGCAGCCAAGAAAGCGGGAGCCACCCCGGGGACACCGGGGAGCTGTTTTTT.

The chain combines TRBV11-2 with TRBJ2-7; no reliable D call. The ends were cut back, 0 bases at V and 3 bases at J, with 12 bases in the middle. CDR3 size: 15 residues. CDR1 and CDR2 from the germline V gene are SGHAT and FQNNGV. This chain's CDR3 is CASSLDPVVGYEQYF. Written as DNA, the CDR3 is TGTGCCAGCAGCTTAGACCCCGTGGTGGGCTACGAGCAGTACTTC. The full variable domain, its missing parts supplied by reference TRBV11-2 and TRBJ2-7, is EAGVAQSPRYKIIEKRQSVAFWCNPISGHATLYWYQQILGQGPKLLIQFQNNGVVDDSQLPKDRFSAERLKGVDSTLKIQPAKLEDSAVYLCASSLDPVVGYEQYFGPGTRLTVT.

The chain employs TRBV6-5 and TRBJ2-1; TRBD1 agrees at 8 bases. Germline lookup yields CDR1 MNHEY and CDR2 SVGAGI. J gave up 5 bases and V 4 bases, and 4 bases lay outside the gene matches. The CDR3 extends over 14 amino acids. The CDR3 DNA sequence: TGTGCCAGCAGTTCGACAGGGGCGAACAATGAGCAGTTCTTC. Amino acids: CASSSTGANNEQFF.

CDR3 in amino acids: CASSLSGIYNEQFF. For the CDR3, the DNA is TGTGCCAGCAGCTTAAGCGGGATCTACAATGAGCAGTTCTTC. The V call is TRBV7-9, the J call TRBJ2-1; TRBD2 aligns across 7 bases. Trimming at V came to 2 bases and at J to 3 bases, leaving 1 base not matched to a gene. Per germline, CDR1 SEHNR and CDR2 FQNEAQ (reference sequence). This CDR3 contains 14 residues. The full variable domain, rest sourced from reference TRBV7-9 and TRBJ2-1, is DTGVSQNPRHKITKRGQNVTFRCDPISEHNRLYWYRQTLGQGPEFLTYFQNEAQLEKSRLLSDRFSAERPKGSFSTLEIQRTEQGDSAMYLCASSLSGIYNEQFFGPGTRLTVL.

This chain connects TRBV27 to TRBJ2-7; 8 bases are shared with TRBD1. V was clipped by 5 bases and J by 6 bases; unmatched bases: 9. The germline V gene has CDR1 MNHEY and CDR2 SMNVEV (reference sequence). CDR3 size: 14 residues. In DNA, the CDR3 is TGTGCCAGCAGTGCCCCCCGGACAGGGACCGAGCAGTACTTC. Translation: CASSAPRTGTEQYF.

This rearrangement joins TRBV5-1 to TRBJ1-1, with a tentative D call TRBD1 (6 bases). Deletions cut 0 bases from V and 7 bases from J, with 13 bases between. Per the germline V gene, CDR1 is SGHRS and CDR2 is YFSETQ. The CDR3 is made up of 14 amino acids. DNA for the CDR3: TGCGCCAGCAGCTTGGTGGGGGGCAACGGTGAAGCTTTCTTT. It specifies CASSLVGGNGEAFF.

On this clone: The sample contains more than one DNA sequence encoding this CDR3. The chain joins TRBV30 to TRBJ2-5; D is uncertain. The CDR3 has 11 residues. Germline V lookup: CDR1 GTSNPN, CDR2 SVGIG (reference sequence). V was shortened by 0 bases and J by 5 bases, with 4 bases between the two germline ends. CDR3 in amino acids: CAWSVGETQYF. Written as DNA, the CDR3 is TGTGCCTGGAGTGTCGGGGAGACCCAGTACTTC.